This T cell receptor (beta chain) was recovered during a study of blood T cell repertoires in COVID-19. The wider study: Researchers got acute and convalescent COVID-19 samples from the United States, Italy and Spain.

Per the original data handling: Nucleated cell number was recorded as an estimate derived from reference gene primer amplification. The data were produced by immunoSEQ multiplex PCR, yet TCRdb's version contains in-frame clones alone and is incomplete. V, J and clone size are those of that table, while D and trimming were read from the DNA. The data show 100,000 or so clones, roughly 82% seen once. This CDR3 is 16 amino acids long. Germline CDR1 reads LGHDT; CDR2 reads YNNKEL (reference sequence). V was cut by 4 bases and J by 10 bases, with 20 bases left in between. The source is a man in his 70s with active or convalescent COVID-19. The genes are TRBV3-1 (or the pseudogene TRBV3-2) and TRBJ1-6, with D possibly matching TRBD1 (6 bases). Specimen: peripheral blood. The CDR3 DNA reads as TGTGCCAGCAGCCTTCGAACAGGGCCAGGGGCATCACCCCTCCACTTT. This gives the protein CASSLRTGPGASPLHF.